This T cell receptor (beta chain) was recorded in a study of cytomegalovirus exposure and HLA in healthy donors. Per germline, CDR1 SGHTA and CDR2 FQGNSA. This CDR3 has 11 residues. PCR used 60 Vbeta primers and 13 Jbeta primers. Only in-frame clones appear in the TCRdb table, and some are missing; sequencing was by immunoSEQ multiplex PCR. Seen here are about 110,000 clones, more than 70% observed once, and the top ten hold roughly 2.1%. As to this clone: An end of the junction differs from the germline gene, which may be a read error.

The source of this sequence is a man aged 18 to 35 in good health and CMV-seronegative. The material sequenced was PBMCs. This rearrangement joins TRBV7-2 to TRBJ2-7; tentatively, D is TRBD1 (6 bases). The CDR3 sequence is CASSPPPGHFF. CDR3 in DNA: TGTGCCAGCAGCCCCCCTCCGGGACACTTCTTC.